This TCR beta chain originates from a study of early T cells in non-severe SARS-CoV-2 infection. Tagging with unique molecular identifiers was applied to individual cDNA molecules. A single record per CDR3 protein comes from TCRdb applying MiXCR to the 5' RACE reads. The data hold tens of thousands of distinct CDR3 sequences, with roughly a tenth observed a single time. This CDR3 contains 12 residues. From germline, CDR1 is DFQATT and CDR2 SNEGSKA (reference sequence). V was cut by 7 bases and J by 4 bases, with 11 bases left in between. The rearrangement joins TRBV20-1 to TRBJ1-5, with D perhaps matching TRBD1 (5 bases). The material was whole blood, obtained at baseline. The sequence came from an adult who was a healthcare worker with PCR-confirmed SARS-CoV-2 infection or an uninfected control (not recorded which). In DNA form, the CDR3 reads TGCAGTGTTACGGGGGGAAATCAGCCCCAGCATTTT. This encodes CSVTGGNQPQHF.